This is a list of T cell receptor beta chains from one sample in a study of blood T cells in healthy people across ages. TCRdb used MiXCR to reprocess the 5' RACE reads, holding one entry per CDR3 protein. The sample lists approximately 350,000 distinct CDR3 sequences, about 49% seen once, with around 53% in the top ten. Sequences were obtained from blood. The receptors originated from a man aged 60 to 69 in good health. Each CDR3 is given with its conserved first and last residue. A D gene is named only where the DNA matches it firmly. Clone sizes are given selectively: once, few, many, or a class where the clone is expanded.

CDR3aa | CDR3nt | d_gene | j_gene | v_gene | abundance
CASRGWGSGANVLTF | TGTGCCAGCAGGGGCTGGGGCTCTGGGGCCAACGTCCTGACTTTC | NA | TRBJ2-6 | TRBV27 | once
CASSLARAGNTGELFF | TGCGCCAGCAGCTTGGCCCGAGCGGGCAACACCGGGGAGCTGTTTTTT | NA | TRBJ2-2 | TRBV5-1 | NA
CASSLAGTDSYNEQFF | TGTGCCAGCAGCTTGGCAGGGACAGACTCCTACAATGAGCAGTTCTTC | TRBD1 | TRBJ2-1 | TRBV5-6 | NA
CASRRSVGTLTDTQYF | TGTGCCAGCAGACGATCGGTAGGGACACTCACAGATACGCAGTATTTT | NA | TRBJ2-3 | TRBV2 | NA
CAWSVRLNQETQYF | TGTGCCTGGAGTGTCAGACTCAACCAAGAGACCCAGTACTTC | NA | TRBJ2-5 | TRBV30 | NA
CSASTNTGELFF | TGCAGTGCTAGCACGAACACCGGGGAGCTGTTTTTT | NA | TRBJ2-2 | TRBV20-1 | NA
CASSFNIGVAQGEQYF | TGCGCCAGCAGCTTCAATATTGGAGTAGCCCAGGGCGAGCAGTACTTC | NA | TRBJ2-7 | TRBV5-1 | few
CASSLGQGGVGTNEKLFF | TGTGCCAGCAGCCTCGGACAGGGGGGAGTTGGGACTAATGAAAAACTGTTTTTT | TRBD1 | TRBJ1-4 | TRBV4-2 | few
CASSLAQSRVYEQYF | TGCGCCAGCAGCTTGGCCCAGTCTAGGGTCTACGAGCAGTACTTC | NA | TRBJ2-7 | TRBV5-1 | few
CASSFGSKNIQYF | TGTGCCAGCAGCTTCGGGTCTAAAAACATTCAGTACTTC | NA | TRBJ2-4 | TRBV7-9 | few